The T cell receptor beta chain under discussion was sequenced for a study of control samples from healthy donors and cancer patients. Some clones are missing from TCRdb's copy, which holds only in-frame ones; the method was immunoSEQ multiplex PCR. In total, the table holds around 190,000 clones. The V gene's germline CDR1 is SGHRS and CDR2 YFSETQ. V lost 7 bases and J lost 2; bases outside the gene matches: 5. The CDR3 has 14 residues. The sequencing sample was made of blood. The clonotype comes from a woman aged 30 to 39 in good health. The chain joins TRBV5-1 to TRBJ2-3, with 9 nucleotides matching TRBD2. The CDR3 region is CASSGGGDTDTQYF. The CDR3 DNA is TGCGCCAGCTCGGGCGGGGGGGACACAGATACGCAGTATTTT.